This TCR beta chain was identified during a study of post-analysis software for immune sequencing data. Study-wide results and caveats: When patients were compared with controls, a handful of TRBV segments were more frequent, TRBV5-6, TRBV5-1 and TRBV20-1 among them.

CDR1 is DFQATT, CDR2 SNEGSKA, per germline (reference sequence). Trimming pared 3 bases from V and 1 base from J, leaving 6 bases between. The CDR3 has 12 residues. This clonotype has just a few counts. Its antigen is unknown. Unique-molecular-identifier-tagged TCR beta cDNA libraries were used. Each CDR3 protein is one row after TCRdb ran MiXCR on the PCR reads. In the table there are roughly 620,000 distinct CDR3 sequences, roughly 46% of which are singletons. This rearrangement joins TRBV20-1 to TRBJ1-1; D not certain. The clonotype originates from a girl aged 5-17 years with multiple sclerosis. The sequenced sample consisted of blood. The DNA of the CDR3 is TGCAGTGCTAGGCGCAGGAACACTGAAGCTTTCTTT. Residues: CSARRRNTEAFF.